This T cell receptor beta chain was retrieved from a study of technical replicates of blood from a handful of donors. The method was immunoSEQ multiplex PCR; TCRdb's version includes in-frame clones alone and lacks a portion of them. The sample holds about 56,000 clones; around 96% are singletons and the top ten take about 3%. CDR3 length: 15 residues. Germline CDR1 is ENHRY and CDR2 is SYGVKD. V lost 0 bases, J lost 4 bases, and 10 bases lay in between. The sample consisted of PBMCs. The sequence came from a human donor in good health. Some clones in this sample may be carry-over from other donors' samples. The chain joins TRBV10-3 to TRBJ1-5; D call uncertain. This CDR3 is CAISESVGRNQPQHF. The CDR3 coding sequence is TGTGCCATCAGTGAGTCGGTGGGCAGGAATCAGCCCCAGCATTTT.